This T cell receptor (beta chain) derives from a study of blood T cell repertoires in COVID-19. Study-level information: Samples came from the United States, Italy and Spain, spanning acute and convalescent COVID-19.

A single count supports this clone. TCRdb keeps only in-frame clones here, not all; method: immunoSEQ multiplex PCR. In the table there are 150,000 to 200,000 clones, about 80% of which are singletons. In terms of age and location, participants ranged from roughly 18 to 90 years and lived in fewer than 30 US areas. In the 2 weeks before study entry, exposed participants met a COVID-19 case, which was PCR-confirmed or clinician-diagnosed. Trimming shortened V by 2 bases and J by 6 bases, and 14 bases separated the two germline ends. This CDR3 spans 14 amino acids. Per the germline V gene, CDR1 is SGHDT and CDR2 is YYEEEE.

The chain has TRBV5-6 and TRBJ1-2, with D perhaps matching TRBD1 (6 bases). This clonotype was obtained from a man aged 55-75 years who had been exposed to COVID-19. The material sequenced was PBMCs or T cells enriched from blood (not recorded which). The CDR3 protein is CASSFWGPPNGYTF. CDR3 nucleotides: TGTGCCAGCAGCTTCTGGGGGCCCCCCAATGGCTACACCTTC.